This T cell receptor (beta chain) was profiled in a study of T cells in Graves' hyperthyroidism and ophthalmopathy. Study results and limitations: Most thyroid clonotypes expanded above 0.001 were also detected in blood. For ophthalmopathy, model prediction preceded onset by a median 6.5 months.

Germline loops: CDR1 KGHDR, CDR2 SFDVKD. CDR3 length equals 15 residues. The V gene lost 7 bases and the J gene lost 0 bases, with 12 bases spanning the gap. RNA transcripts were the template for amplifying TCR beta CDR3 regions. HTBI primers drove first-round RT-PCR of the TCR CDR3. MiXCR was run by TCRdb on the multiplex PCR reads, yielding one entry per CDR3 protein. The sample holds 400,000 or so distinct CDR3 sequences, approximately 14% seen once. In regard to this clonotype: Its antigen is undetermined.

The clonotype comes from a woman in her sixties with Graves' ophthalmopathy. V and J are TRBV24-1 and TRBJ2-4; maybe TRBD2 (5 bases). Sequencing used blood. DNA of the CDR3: TGTGCCACCAGAGGAATAGCGCTAGCCAAAAACATTCAGTACTTC. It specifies CATRGIALAKNIQYF.